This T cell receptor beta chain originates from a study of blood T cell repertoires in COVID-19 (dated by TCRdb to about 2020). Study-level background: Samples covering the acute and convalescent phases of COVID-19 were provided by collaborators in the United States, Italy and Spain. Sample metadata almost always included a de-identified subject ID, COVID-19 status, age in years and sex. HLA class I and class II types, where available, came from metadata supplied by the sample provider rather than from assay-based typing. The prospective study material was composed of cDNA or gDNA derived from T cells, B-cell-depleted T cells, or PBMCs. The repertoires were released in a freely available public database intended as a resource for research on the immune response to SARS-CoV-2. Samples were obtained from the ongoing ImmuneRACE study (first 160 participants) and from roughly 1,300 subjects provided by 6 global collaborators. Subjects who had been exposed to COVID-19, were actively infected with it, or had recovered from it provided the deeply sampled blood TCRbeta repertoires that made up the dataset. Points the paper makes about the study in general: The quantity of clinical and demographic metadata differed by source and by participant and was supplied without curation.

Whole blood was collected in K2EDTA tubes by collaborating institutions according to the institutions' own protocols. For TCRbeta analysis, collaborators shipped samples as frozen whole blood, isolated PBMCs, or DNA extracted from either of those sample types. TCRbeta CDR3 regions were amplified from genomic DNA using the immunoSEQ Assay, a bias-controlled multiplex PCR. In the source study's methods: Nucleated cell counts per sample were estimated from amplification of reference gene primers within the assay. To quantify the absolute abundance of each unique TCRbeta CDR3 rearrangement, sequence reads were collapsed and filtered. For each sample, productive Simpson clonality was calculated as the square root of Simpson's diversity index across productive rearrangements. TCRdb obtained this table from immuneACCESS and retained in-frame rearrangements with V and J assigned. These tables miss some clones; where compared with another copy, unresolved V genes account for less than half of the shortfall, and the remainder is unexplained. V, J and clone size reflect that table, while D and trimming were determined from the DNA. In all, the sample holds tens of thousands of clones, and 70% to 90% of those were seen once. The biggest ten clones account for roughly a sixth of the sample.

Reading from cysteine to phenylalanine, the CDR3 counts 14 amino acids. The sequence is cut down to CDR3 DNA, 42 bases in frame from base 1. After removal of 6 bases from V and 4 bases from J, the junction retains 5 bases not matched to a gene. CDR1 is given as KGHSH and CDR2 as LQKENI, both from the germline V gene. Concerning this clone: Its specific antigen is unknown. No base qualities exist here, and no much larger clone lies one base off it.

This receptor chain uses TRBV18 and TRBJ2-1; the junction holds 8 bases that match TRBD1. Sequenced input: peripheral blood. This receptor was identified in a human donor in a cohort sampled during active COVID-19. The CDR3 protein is CASSPGQAYNEQFF. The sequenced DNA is TGTGCCAGCTCCCCGGGACAGGCGTACAATGAGCAGTTCTTC.